This T cell receptor beta chain was identified during a study of Graves' ophthalmopathy and Graves' hyperthyroidism. Study-level information: Stable hyperthyroid donors showed no ophthalmopathy during 18 months follow-up.

The germline gives CDR1 GTSNPN, CDR2 SVGIG (reference sequence). The CDR3 is made up of 13 amino acids. RNA transcripts were the source from which TCR beta CDR3 regions were amplified. RT-PCR was first run with HTBI primers, then multiplex PCR in a second round. TCRdb used MiXCR to reprocess the multiplex PCR reads, holding one entry per CDR3 protein. Here the sample spans over a million distinct CDR3 sequences, about 38% being singletons. Turning to this clonotype: The junction departs from germline at one end; a sequencing error may be responsible.

Participants with hyperthyroidism, aged 18 to 65, were newly diagnosed with under 2 months' duration. Patients were excluded if they had other autoimmune diseases or uncontrolled infections, and likewise if pregnancy or lactation applied. This clonotype was obtained from an adult man with Graves' hyperthyroidism. The rearrangement joins TRBV30 to TRBJ1-3; D ambiguous. The sample consisted of peripheral blood or thyroid tissue (not recorded which). DNA of the CDR3: TGTGCCTGGTCTCTGGCGTCTGGAAACACCGTATATTTT. It yields the protein CAWSLASGNTVYF.